The clone carrying this T cell receptor (beta chain) was recorded many times. What it binds is not known. Using its own MiXCR run on the RT-PCR reads, TCRdb lists one record per CDR3 protein. The repertoire includes around 570,000 distinct CDR3 sequences, 7.5% to 8.5% of them detected once, and roughly 13% sits in the top ten. V was clipped by 0 bases and J by 5 bases, with 8 bases between them. The germline V gene has CDR1 SGHDT and CDR2 YYEEEE. The CDR3 covers 13 residues. The data were taken from a study of response to subunit inactivated influenza vaccine. Study-wide findings and caveats: It was the authors' suggestion that each seasonal influenza vaccination recruits few new T cells.

The chain employs TRBV5-6 and TRBJ1-1; D may be TRBD1 (5 bases). Sequencing was performed on PBMCs from blood, taken about 23 months after vaccination. The origin of this receptor is a man aged 45 to 70 who received an inactivated influenza vaccine. This CDR3 is CASSLAGATEAFF. The CDR3 region has the DNA TGTGCCAGCAGCTTGGCTGGGGCAACTGAAGCTTTCTTT.